Sequencing of this TCR beta chain was carried out in a study of shared clonotypes between healthy human individuals. Points from the study as a whole: Generation probability values for non-shared clonotypes were lower than those for clonotypes shared by all four donors.

Assay used: immunoSEQ multiplex PCR; TCRdb lists only in-frame clones, some missing. The top ten hold 0.39% of the sample, which has 2.3 million or so clones, over 85% seen once. A note on this clone: Its antigen remains unidentified.

J was trimmed by 3 bases and V by 0 bases; bases with no gene match: 7. This CDR3 has 16 amino acids. Germline V gene sequence: CDR1 MNHEY, CDR2 SVGAGI. Material for sequencing was naive CD4+ T cells from PBMCs. Stated subset: CD45RA+ positively selected. The chain joins TRBV6-5 to TRBJ2-5; 7 nucleotides align to TRBD1. The clonotype originates from a man aged 18-30 years in good health. Some clones in this sample may be carry-over from other donors' samples. The CDR3 loop reads CASSYSETTGKETQYF. The CDR3 region has the DNA TGTGCCAGCAGTTACTCTGAGACGACAGGGAAAGAGACCCAGTACTTC.